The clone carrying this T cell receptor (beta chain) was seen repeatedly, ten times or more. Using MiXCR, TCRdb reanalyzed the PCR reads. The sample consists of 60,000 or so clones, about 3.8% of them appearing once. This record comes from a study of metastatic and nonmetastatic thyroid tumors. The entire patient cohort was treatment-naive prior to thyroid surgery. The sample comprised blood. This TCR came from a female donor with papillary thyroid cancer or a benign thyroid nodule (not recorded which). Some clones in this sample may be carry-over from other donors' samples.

The CDR3 protein is CASRGQGIAYGYTF. The CDR3 region has the DNA TGTGCCAGCAGGGGGCAGGGGATCGCCTATGGCTACACCTTC. The J gene is TRBJ1-2, the V gene TRBV2; a weak D match, TRBD1 (6 bases). Per germline, CDR1 SNHLY and CDR2 FYNNEI. The V gene lost 6 bases and the J gene lost 4 bases, with 15 bases spanning the gap. The CDR3 contains 14 residues. The full variable domain, completed using reference TRBV2 and TRBJ1-2, is EPEVTQTPSHQVTQMGQEVILRCVPISNHLYFYWYRQILGQKVEFLVSFYNNEISEKSEIFDDQFSVERPDGSNFTLKIRSTKLEDSAMYFCASRGQGIAYGYTFGSGTRLTVV.